The clone carrying this TCR beta chain occurred many times. The CDR3 consists of 15 residues. J gave up 0 bases and V 2 bases, and 3 bases lay outside the gene matches. Germline values: CDR1 MGHRA, CDR2 YSYEKL. This entry comes from a study of blood T cell repertoires in COVID-19. Study summary: Samples representing acute and convalescent COVID-19 were sourced from the United States, Italy and Spain. The analysed material was cDNA or gDNA that came from T cells, B-cell-depleted T cells, or PBMCs.

Authors' processing steps: The assay estimated nucleated cells by amplifying reference gene primers. The assay was immunoSEQ multiplex PCR, and TCRdb's table has in-frame clones only and misses some. The V and J calls and clone size come from that table; D and trimming were worked out from the DNA. The sample has approximately 120,000 clones; around 79% are singletons. Sequenced material: peripheral blood. The sequence was obtained from a man older than 75 with acute or convalescent COVID-19. The genes are TRBV4-1 and TRBJ1-2; the match to TRBD1 covers 7 bases. CDR3: CASSQTGAANYGYTF. CDR3 DNA sequence: TGCGCCAGCAGCCAAACAGGGGCTGCTAACTATGGCTACACCTTC.